These 14 T cell receptor beta chains were all obtained from the same sample, sequenced in a study of Graves' ophthalmopathy and Graves' hyperthyroidism. TCR beta CDR3 regions were amplified from RNA transcripts. Second-round multiplex PCR followed a first-round RT-PCR using HTBI primers. TCRdb analysed the multiplex PCR reads with MiXCR anew, one entry per CDR3 protein. The sample has 210,000 or so distinct CDR3 sequences; under 30% are singletons. Sequenced input: peripheral blood. Receptors originate from a man aged 45-60 years with Graves' ophthalmopathy.

There are many counts of this clonotype. The chain joins TRBV28 to TRBJ2-7; the match to TRBD2 covers 7 bases. Germline CDR1 and CDR2: MDHEN and SYDVKM. The CDR3 covers 16 residues. V lost 4 bases to trimming and J lost 2 bases; unmatched junction nucleotides: 11. This CDR3 is CASSSPGRESPYEQYF. DNA for the CDR3: TGTGCCAGCAGTTCCCCGGGGCGGGAGTCGCCCTACGAGCAGTACTTC. The whole variable domain, filled in from reference TRBV28 and TRBJ2-7, reads DVKVTQSSRYLVKRTGEKVFLECVQDMDHENMFWYRQDPGLGLRLIYFSYDVKMKEKGDIPEGYSVSREKKERFSLILESASTNQTSMYLCASSSPGRESPYEQYFGPGTRLTVT.

This clonotype has ten or more counts. The rearrangement uses TRBV12-3 or TRBV12-4 and TRBJ2-5; TRBD2 is a possible D gene (6 bases). V shed 6 bases and J shed 6 bases, with 17 bases lying between them. CDR3 length: 14 residues. The CDR3 DNA is TGTGCCAGCAGCCCGGTAGCGGCCGTCAAGACCCAGTACTTC. Translation gives CASSPVAAVKTQYF.

The V gene is TRBV12-3 or TRBV12-4, the J gene TRBJ1-1, with D hard to call. V was pared by 5 bases and J by 4 bases, with 11 bases between. The CDR3 sequence is 13 residues long. The CDR3 DNA is TGTGCCAGCAGTCAACGGGAGGGCACTGAAGCTTTCTTT. Protein: CASSQREGTEAFF.

V and J are TRBV29-1 and TRBJ2-2, with TRBD1 matching over 7 bases. Germline V CDR1 and CDR2: SQVTM, ANQGSEA. The ends lost 6 bases at V and 3 bases at J; junction bases unmatched: 7. The CDR3 is 14 residues long. CDR3 sequence reads: CSVGPGQYTGELFF. The DNA for the CDR3 is TGCAGCGTCGGACCGGGACAGTACACCGGGGAGCTGTTTTTT.

This clonotype was seen repeatedly, ten times or more. The V gene is TRBV27, the J gene TRBJ2-7; TRBD1 agrees at 8 bases. This CDR3 is 14 amino acids long. Germline CDR1 and CDR2: MNHEY and SMNVEV (reference sequence). V shed 6 bases, J shed 4 bases, and the junction held 8 bases outside the gene matches. The CDR3 here is CASRVGQGFYEQYF. As DNA, the CDR3 is TGTGCCAGCAGGGTCGGACAGGGTTTTTACGAGCAGTACTTC.

This clonotype was recorded many times. This sequence joins TRBV6-1 and TRBJ2-7; D is ambiguous. CDR1 is MNHNS, CDR2 SASEGT, per germline. This CDR3 spans 12 amino acids. The V and J ends lost 1 base and 0 bases respectively, with 1 base between them. The CDR3 DNA reads TGTGCCAGCAGTGAAGTCTCCTACGAGCAGTACTTC. This translates into CASSEVSYEQYF.

The chain is built from TRBV24-1 and TRBJ2-5; TRBD1 matches 9 bases. This CDR3 has 18 residues. The ends lost 1 base at V and 2 bases at J; junction bases unmatched: 10. Germline CDR1 KGHDR, CDR2 SFDVKD. CDR3 amino acids: CATSDLALGQGTQETQYF. The DNA of the CDR3 is TGTGCCACCAGTGATTTAGCCCTCGGACAGGGGACACAAGAGACCCAGTACTTC.

This clonotype was observed many times. The rearrangement links TRBV19 to TRBJ2-5, with TRBD2 matching 7 bases. V gave up 3 bases and J gave up 2 bases; unmatched junction bases: 6. This CDR3 comprises 15 residues. Looked up from germline, CDR1 is LNHDA and CDR2 is SQIVND (reference sequence). The CDR3 region is CASSMASGIQETQYF. In DNA form, the CDR3 reads TGTGCCAGTAGTATGGCCAGCGGGATACAAGAGACCCAGTACTTC.

At least ten counts were recorded for this clonotype. The V gene is TRBV6-5, the J gene TRBJ2-7, with TRBD1 identical over 9 bases. CDR1 MNHEY and CDR2 SVGAGI come from the germline V gene. Unmatched junction bases numbered 1, after V lost 5 bases and J lost 2 bases. This CDR3 contains 13 residues. CDR3 DNA: TGTGCCAGCAGTACAGGGGGCGCCTACGAGCAGTACTTC. Its protein is CASSTGGAYEQYF.

This clonotype was found many times. J is TRBJ2-5 and V is TRBV29-1; TRBD2 is a possible D gene (5 bases). Trimming stripped 3 bases from V and 5 bases from J, with 16 bases between. The CDR3 has 14 amino acids. Germline V gene lookup returns CDR1 SQVTM and CDR2 ANQGSEA. CDR3 nucleotide sequence: TGCAGCGTTGACAAAGGTGGCGGGTGGGAGACCCAGTACTTC. It yields the protein CSVDKGGGWETQYF.

V gene TRBV6-1 combines with J gene TRBJ1-5; no definite D call. Germline V gives CDR1 MNHNS, CDR2 SASEGT. Trimming left V 2 bases short and J 1 base short, with 12 bases between. The CDR3 consists of 16 residues. CDR3 nucleotide sequence: TGTGCCAGCAGTGAAAGGGTAGGGATGAGCAATCAGCCCCAGCATTTT. Translated, it gives CASSERVGMSNQPQHF.

This rearrangement joins TRBV6-1 to TRBJ2-2; TRBD2 aligns across 14 bases. The CDR3 is 17 amino acids. CDR1 and CDR2 (germline): MNHNS, SASEGT. The V and J ends lost 6 bases and 4 bases, in that order; junction bases with no gene match: 7. CDR3 nucleotides: TGTGCCAGCAGCACTCCGACTAGCGGGAGGGCCACCGGGGAGCTGTTTTTT. It translates to CASSTPTSGRATGELFF.

V gene TRBV30 combines with J gene TRBJ1-1; a possible D gene is TRBD1 (5 bases). The germline V gene encodes CDR1 GTSNPN and CDR2 SVGIG (reference sequence). The CDR3 spans 12 residues. V was clipped by 7 bases and J by 1 base, with 10 bases between them. The DNA of the CDR3 is TGTGCCTCCCGACAGTCGAACACTGAAGCTTTCTTT. Protein product: CASRQSNTEAFF.

In DNA form, the CDR3 reads TGTGCCAGCAGCTTTGGGACGCTCTATGGCTACACCTTC. Amino acids: CASSFGTLYGYTF. This rearrangement joins TRBV7-9 to TRBJ1-2; a possible D gene is TRBD1 (5 bases). V lost 3 bases and J lost 4, with 9 bases in between. CDR1 is SEHNR and CDR2 is FQNEAQ in the germline V gene (reference sequence). The CDR3 totals 13 residues.